This is a list of T cell receptor beta chains from one sample in a study of early T cells in non-severe SARS-CoV-2 infection. TCRdb re-called the 5' RACE reads with MiXCR, one entry per CDR3 protein. The sample lists 55,000 to 65,000 distinct CDR3 sequences, 10% to 13% occurring once. The sample taken for sequencing was whole blood. Receptors were obtained from an adult who was a healthcare worker with PCR-confirmed SARS-CoV-2 infection or an uninfected control (not recorded which). Both conserved end residues are part of each CDR3. D genes are given only for firm matches. The listing skips clone size in some rows; elsewhere it reads once, few, many or a size class.

size	D	V	J	DNA	CDR3
medium-sized	NA	TRBV20-1	TRBJ1-1	TGCAGTGCTAGTTGGGGGAATATGAACACTGAAGCTTTCTTT	CSASWGNMNTEAFF
NA	TRBD1	TRBV4-3	TRBJ1-2	TGCGCCAGCAGCCCCCAGGTTGGAGGGGGCAACTATGGCTACACCTTC	CASSPQVGGGNYGYTF
few	TRBD2	TRBV6-5	TRBJ2-6	TGTGCCAGCAGTTACTCGATAGCGGGGGGAGATGCTGGGGCCAACGTCCTGACTTTC	CASSYSIAGGDAGANVLTF
NA	NA	TRBV3-2	TRBJ2-3	TGTGCCAGCAGCCAAGAGAGGTCGGACTCTTTT	CASSQERSDSF
many	NA	TRBV28	TRBJ1-1	TGTGCCAGCAGTTTTGTGGGGGCGATGGGGGAAGCTTTCTTT	CASSFVGAMGEAFF
many	TRBD2	TRBV19	TRBJ2-5	TGTGCCAGTACCCTCCGACCGGGGACTAGCGGTCTTGTCCAGTACTTC	CASTLRPGTSGLVQYF
few	NA	TRBV28	TRBJ1-5	TGTGCCAGCAGCCCGAGGGGGAGGGGAAGCAATCAGCCCCAGCATTTT	CASSPRGRGSNQPQHF
NA	TRBD1	TRBV19	TRBJ1-5	TGTGCCAGTAGACCAGACAGGGATCAGCCCCAGCATTTT	CASRPDRDQPQHF
few	NA	TRBV5-1	TRBJ2-7	TGCGCCAGCAGCTTGGGACTTTGGGACGGATACGAGCAGTACTTC	CASSLGLWDGYEQYF
NA	TRBD1	TRBV7-9	TRBJ2-2	TGTGCCAGCAGCACCACCCGCTCCGGACAGGAGAACACCGGGGAGCTGTTTTTT	CASSTTRSGQENTGELFF
many	NA	TRBV29-1	TRBJ2-1	TGCAGCGTCGAGTGGCCCCCGAGCTCCTACAATGAGCAGTTCTTC	CSVEWPPSSYNEQFF
few	NA	TRBV12-3/TRBV12-4	TRBJ2-2	TGTGCCAGCACCAGGACTCAGGAGGGCGGGGAGCTGTTTTTT	CASTRTQEGGELFF
many	NA	TRBV20-1	TRBJ2-3	TGCAGTGCCCTAACGACAGGTAGCACAGATACGCAGTATTTT	CSALTTGSTDTQYF
many	NA	TRBV7-2	TRBJ2-7	TGTGCCAGCAGCTTAGATCGCTCCTACGAGCAGTACTTC	CASSLDRSYEQYF
many	TRBD2	TRBV12-3/TRBV12-4	TRBJ2-1	TGTGCCAGCTCCCCGACTAGCCCAGGCTCCTACAATGAGCAGTTCTTC	CASSPTSPGSYNEQFF
many	NA	TRBV12-3/TRBV12-4	TRBJ1-4	TGTGCCAGCAGCGACAGAAACAATGAAAAACTGTTTTTT	CASSDRNNEKLFF